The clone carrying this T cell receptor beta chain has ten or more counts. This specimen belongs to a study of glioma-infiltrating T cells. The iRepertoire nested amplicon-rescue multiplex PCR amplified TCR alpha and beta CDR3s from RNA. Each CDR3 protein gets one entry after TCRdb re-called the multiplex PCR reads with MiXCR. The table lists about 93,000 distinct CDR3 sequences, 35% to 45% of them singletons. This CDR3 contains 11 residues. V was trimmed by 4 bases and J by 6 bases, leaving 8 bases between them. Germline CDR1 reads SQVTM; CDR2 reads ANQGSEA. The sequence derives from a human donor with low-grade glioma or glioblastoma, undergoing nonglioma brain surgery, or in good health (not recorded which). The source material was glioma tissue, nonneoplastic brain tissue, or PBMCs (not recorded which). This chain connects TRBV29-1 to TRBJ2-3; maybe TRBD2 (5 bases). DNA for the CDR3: TGCAGCGTTGGCCGCGGGGATACGCAGTATTTT. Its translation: CSVGRGDTQYF.